This TCR beta chain was recorded in a study of beta chain features in type 1 diabetes. Isolated RNA was reverse transcribed in full, so expressed TCRB transcripts were sequenced. Sequenced by immunoSEQ multiplex PCR; TCRdb stores in-frame clones only, minus some. Found here are roughly 500,000 clones, roughly 31% of them singletons; the top ten hold roughly 0.06%. By way of CD45RO/CCR7/CD25/CD127/CD95/CD27, the CD4+ regulatory, stem cell-like memory, central memory and naive cells were sorted. Concerning this clone: Its specificity is unknown.

Findings and limits, study-wide: Cells carrying high TCR expression could end up over-represented when cDNA is sequenced. Compared to healthy donors, patients appeared to have naive, central memory and Treg TCRB repertoires that were more alike.

Trimming stripped 6 bases from V and 1 base from J, with 15 bases between. The V gene's germline CDR1 is SGHRS and CDR2 YFSETQ. There are 15 residues in the CDR3. V usage is TRBV5-1 and J usage is TRBJ2-3, with a possible D match to TRBD2 (5 bases). The source of this sequence is a man aged 18 to 30 in good health. The sequenced sample consisted of naive CD4+ T cells from blood. DNA of the CDR3: TGCGCCAGCACCCGGGATAAATCTGGCACAGATACGCAGTATTTT. Its translation is CASTRDKSGTDTQYF.